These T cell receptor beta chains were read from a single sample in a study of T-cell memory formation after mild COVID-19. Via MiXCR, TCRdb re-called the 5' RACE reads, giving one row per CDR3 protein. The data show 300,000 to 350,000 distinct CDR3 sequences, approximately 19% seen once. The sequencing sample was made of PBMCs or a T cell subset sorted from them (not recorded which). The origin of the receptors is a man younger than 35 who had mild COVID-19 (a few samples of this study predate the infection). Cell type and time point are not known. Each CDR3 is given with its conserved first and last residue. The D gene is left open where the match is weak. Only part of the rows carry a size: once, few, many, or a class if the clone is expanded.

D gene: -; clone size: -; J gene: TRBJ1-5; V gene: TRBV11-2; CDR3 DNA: TGTGCCAGCAGCTTTTCGGGTAGCAATCAGCCCCAGCATTTT; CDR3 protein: CASSFSGSNQPQHF
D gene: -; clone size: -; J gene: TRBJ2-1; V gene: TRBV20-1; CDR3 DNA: TGCAGTGCTAGAGATTATAGAGCGTCGGTCCACAATGAGCAGTTCTTC; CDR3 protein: CSARDYRASVHNEQFF
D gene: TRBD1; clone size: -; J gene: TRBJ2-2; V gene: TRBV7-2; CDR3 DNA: TGTGCCAGCAGCGTCCGGGACAGGGCCACCGGGGAGCTGTTTTTT; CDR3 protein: CASSVRDRATGELFF
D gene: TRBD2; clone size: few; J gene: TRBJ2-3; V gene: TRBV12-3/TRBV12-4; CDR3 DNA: TGTGCCTCCTCAGCGGGGCTATTAGATACGCAGTATTTT; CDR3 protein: CASSAGLLDTQYF
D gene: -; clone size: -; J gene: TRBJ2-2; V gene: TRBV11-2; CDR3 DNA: TGTGCCAGCAGCTTAGTTTTGGGGGCCGGCACCGGGGAGCTGTTTTTT; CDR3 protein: CASSLVLGAGTGELFF
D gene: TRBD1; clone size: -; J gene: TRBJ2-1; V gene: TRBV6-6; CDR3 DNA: TGTGCCAGCAGTTACGTACGGCAGGGGGTGGGTGAGCAGTTCTTC; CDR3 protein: CASSYVRQGVGEQFF
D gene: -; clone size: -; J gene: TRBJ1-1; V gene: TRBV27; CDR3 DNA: TGTGCCAGCAGTTCCGACAGATTTGAAGCTTTCTTT; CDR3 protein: CASSSDRFEAFF
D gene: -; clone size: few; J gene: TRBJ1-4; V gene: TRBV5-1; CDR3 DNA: TGCGCCAGCAGCTCGGATGGCGGCGAAAAACTGTTTTTT; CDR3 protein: CASSSDGGEKLFF
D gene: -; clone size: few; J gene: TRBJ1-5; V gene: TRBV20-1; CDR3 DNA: TGCAGTGTGTCTCCTCTGGGAGTGGGTTTCCAGCCCCAGCATTTT; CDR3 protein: CSVSPLGVGFQPQHF
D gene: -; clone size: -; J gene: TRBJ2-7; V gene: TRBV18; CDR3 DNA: TGTGCCAGCTCACCAAATGACAGGACCAGCGAGCAGTACTTC; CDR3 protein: CASSPNDRTSEQYF
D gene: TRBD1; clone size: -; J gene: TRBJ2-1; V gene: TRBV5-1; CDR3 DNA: TGCGCCAGCAGCCGACAGGGGGCTGGTAATGAGCAGTTCTTC; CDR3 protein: CASSRQGAGNEQFF
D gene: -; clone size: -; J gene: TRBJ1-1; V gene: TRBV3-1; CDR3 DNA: TGTGCCAGCAGCCGAGGGGACGGAAGCTATGGCACTGAAGCTTTCTTT; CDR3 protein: CASSRGDGSYGTEAFF
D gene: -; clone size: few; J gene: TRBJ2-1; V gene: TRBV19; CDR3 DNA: TGTGCCAGTAAGTCGTCGCCTTACAATGAGCAGTTCTTC; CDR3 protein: CASKSSPYNEQFF
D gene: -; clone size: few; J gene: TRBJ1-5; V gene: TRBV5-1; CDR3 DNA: TGCGCCAGCAGCAGGGAGGGTGGCCACAATCAGCCCCAGCATTTT; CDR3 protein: CASSREGGHNQPQHF
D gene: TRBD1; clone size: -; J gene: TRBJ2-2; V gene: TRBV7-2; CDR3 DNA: TGTGCCAGCAGCGGTGGGACAGGGTCGCCCGGGGAGCTGTTTTTT; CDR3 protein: CASSGGTGSPGELFF
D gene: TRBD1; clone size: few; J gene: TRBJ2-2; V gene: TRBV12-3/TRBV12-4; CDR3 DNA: TGTGCCAGCAGTTTAGGCCAGGGGGCACTCACCGGGGAGCTGTTTTTT; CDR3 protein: CASSLGQGALTGELFF
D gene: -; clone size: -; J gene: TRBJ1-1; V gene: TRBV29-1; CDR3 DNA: TGCAGCGTTGAACTGGGGGCGCTCACTGAAGCTTTCTTT; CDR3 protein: CSVELGALTEAFF
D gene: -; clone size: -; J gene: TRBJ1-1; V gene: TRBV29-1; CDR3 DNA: TGCAGCGCAAGTGACACTGAAGCTTTCTTT; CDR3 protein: CSASDTEAFF
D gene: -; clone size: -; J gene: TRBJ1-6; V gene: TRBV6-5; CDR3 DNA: TGTGCCAGCAGCCCTAATCGGGGCAATTCACCCCTCCACTTT; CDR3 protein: CASSPNRGNSPLHF
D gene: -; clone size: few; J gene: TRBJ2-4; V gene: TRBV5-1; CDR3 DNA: TGCGCCAGCAGGAGGGGCGAAGAAAACATTCAGTACTTC; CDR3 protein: CASRRGEENIQYF
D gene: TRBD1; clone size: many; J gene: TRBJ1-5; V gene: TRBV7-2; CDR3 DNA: TGTGCCAGCAGCGCGGACTCCGGGACAGGGCTTCAGCCCCAGCATTTT; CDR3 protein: CASSADSGTGLQPQHF
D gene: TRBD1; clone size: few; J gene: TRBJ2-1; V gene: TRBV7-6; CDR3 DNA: TGTGCCAGCAGTCCTCCGGGACAGTACAATGAGCAGTTCTTC; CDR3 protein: CASSPPGQYNEQFF
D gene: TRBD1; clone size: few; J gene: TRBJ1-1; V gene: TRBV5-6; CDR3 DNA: TGTGCCAGCAGCTTATACAGCGGGACAGGGGGCATGTATGCTTTCTTT; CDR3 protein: CASSLYSGTGGMYAFF
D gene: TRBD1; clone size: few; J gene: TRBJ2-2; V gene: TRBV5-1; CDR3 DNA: TGCGCCAGCAGCTTGGCGGGACAGGGCGGAACCGGGGAGCTGTTTTTT; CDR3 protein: CASSLAGQGGTGELFF
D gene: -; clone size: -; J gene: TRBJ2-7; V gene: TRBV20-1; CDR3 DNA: TGCAGTGCTAGCGAGACTAGCTACGAGCAGTACTTC; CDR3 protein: CSASETSYEQYF
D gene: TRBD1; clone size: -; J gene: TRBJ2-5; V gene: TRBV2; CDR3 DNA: TGTGCCAGCAGTGGACAGGGGTGGGAGGAGACCCAGTACTTC; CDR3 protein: CASSGQGWEETQYF
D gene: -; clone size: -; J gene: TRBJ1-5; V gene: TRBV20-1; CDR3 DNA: TGCAGTGTTAAGAGGGCAGGGGAACAGCCCCAGCATTTT; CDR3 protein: CSVKRAGEQPQHF
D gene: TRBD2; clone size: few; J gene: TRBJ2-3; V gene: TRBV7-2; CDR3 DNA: TGTGCCAGCAGCCCCCGACTAGCGGGGGGGAGAGCAGATACGCAGTATTTT; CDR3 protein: CASSPRLAGGRADTQYF
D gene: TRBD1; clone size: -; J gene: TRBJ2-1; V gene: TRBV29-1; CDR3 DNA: TGCAGCGTTGAGGGCTGGGAGACAGGGAAGGTTGAGCAGTTCTTC; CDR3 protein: CSVEGWETGKVEQFF
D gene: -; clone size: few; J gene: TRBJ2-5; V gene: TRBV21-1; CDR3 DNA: TGTGCCAGCAGCAAAGACCCAAGACAAGAGACCCAGTACTTC; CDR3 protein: CASSKDPRQETQYF
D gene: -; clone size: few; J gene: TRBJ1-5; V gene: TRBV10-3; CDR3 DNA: TGTGCCATCAGTGGCAGTAGCAATCAGCCCCAGCATTTT; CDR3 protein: CAISGSSNQPQHF
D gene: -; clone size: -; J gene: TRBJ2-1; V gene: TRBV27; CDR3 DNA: TGTGCCAGCAGTTTTCCCGAAAGCTCCTACAATGAGCAGTTCTTC; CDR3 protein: CASSFPESSYNEQFF
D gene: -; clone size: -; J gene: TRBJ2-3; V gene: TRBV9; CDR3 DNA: TGTGCCAGCAGCGTAGCGGTAGATACGCAGTATTTT; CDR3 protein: CASSVAVDTQYF
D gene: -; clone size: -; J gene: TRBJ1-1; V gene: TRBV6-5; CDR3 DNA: TGTGCCAGCAGAATGTCGACTGAAGCTTTCTTT; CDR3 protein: CASRMSTEAFF
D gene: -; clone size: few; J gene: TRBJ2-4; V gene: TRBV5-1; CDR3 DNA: TGCGCCAGCAGCGTTGGATCCACTAATTTAAACATTCAGTACTTC; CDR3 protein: CASSVGSTNLNIQYF
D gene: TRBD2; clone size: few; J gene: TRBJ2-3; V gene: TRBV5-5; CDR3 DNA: TGTGCCAGCAGCTTGGCGGTCCCCACTAGCGGGGATACGCAGTATTTT; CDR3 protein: CASSLAVPTSGDTQYF
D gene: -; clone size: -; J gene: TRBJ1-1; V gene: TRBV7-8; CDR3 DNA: TGTGCCAGCAGCTTGTACCAGAACGAAGCTTTCTTT; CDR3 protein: CASSLYQNEAFF
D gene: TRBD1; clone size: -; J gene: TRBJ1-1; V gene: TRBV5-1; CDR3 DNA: TGCGCCAGCAGCTTTCAGGGGGCGGTGAATGCTGAAGCTTTCTTT; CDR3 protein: CASSFQGAVNAEAFF
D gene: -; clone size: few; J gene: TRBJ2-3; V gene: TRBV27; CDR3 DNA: TGTGCCAGCAGTTCCCTGGGCGGGATGGATACGCAGTATTTT; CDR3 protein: CASSSLGGMDTQYF
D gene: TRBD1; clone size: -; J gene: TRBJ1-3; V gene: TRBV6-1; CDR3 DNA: TGTGCCAGCAGGGAAGTAGGGACAGACTCTGGAAACACCATATATTTT; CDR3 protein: CASREVGTDSGNTIYF
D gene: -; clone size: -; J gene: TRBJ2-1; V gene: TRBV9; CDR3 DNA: TGTGCCAGCAGCGACCGACAGGCCAATGAGCAGTTCTTC; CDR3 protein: CASSDRQANEQFF
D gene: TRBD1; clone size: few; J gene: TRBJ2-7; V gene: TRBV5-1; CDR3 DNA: TGCGCCAGCAGCTTGGAGGGGACAGGGGTGGAGGAGCAGTACTTC; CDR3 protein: CASSLEGTGVEEQYF
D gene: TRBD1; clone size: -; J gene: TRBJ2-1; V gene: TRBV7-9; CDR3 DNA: TGTGCCAGCAGCTTACCGGGACAGGGTAATGAGCAGTTCTTC; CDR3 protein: CASSLPGQGNEQFF
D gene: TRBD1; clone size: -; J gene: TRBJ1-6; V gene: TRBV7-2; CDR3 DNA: TGTGCCAGCAGCGAAAGGACAGGGACTAATTCACCCCTCCACTTT; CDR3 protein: CASSERTGTNSPLHF
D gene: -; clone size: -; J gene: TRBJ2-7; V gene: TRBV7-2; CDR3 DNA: TGTGCCAGCAGCTTAATGCGTTCCTACGAGCAGTACTTC; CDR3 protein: CASSLMRSYEQYF
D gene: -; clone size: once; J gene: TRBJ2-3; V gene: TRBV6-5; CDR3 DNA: TGTGCCAGCAGTTATAGTTGGCTAGTTGCAGATACGCAGTATTTT; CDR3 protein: CASSYSWLVADTQYF
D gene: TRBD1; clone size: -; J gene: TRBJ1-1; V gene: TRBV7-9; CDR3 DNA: TGTGCCAGCAGCCCTTGGGACAGGGCGAACACTGAAGCTTTCTTT; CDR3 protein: CASSPWDRANTEAFF
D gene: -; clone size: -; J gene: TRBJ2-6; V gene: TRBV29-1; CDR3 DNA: TGCAGCGCAAACCTCGAACGGGTTACTGGGGCCAACGTCCTGACTTTC; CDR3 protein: CSANLERVTGANVLTF
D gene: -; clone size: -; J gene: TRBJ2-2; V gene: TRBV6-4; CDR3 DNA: TGTGCCAGCAGTGACTCGATATCTCCCGGGGAGCTGTTTTTT; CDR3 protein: CASSDSISPGELFF
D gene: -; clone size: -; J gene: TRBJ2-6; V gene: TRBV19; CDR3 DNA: TGTGCCACCAGTATTACTCCCGGCTCTGGGGCCAACGTCCTGACTTTC; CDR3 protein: CATSITPGSGANVLTF
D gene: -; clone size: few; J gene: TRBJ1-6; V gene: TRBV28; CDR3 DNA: TGTGCCAGCAGGCTAATCGGGAATCACCATTCACCCCTCCACTTT; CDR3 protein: CASRLIGNHHSPLHF
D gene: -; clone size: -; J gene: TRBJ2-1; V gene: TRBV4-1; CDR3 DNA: TGCGCCAGCAGCCAAGATCAGTGGGTCCCCGGTGAGCAGTTCTTC; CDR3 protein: CASSQDQWVPGEQFF
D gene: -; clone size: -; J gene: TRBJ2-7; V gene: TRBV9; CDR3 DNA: TGTGCCAGCAGCAGGACAGTCTCTTCCTACGAGCAGTACTTC; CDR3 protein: CASSRTVSSYEQYF
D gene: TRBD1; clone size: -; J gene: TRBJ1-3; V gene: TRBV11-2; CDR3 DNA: TGTGCCAGCAGCCAAGGGGACAGCTCTGGAAACACCATATATTTT; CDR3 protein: CASSQGDSSGNTIYF
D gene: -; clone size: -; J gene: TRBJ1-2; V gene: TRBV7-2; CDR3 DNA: TGTGCCAGCAGCTTGGTGCCGGTGACGGGGGACCCCTATGGCTACACCTTC; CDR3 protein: CASSLVPVTGDPYGYTF